The clone carrying this T cell receptor beta chain was seen repeatedly, ten times or more. The sample belongs to a study of identical twins. Germline V gene data show CDR1 as SGHTA and CDR2 as FQGNSA. This CDR3 region has 14 residues. The ends lost 3 bases at V and 3 bases at J; junction bases unmatched: 4. Using its own MiXCR run on the 5' RACE reads, TCRdb lists one record per CDR3 protein. Among under 250,000 distinct CDR3 sequences listed, around 9.6% were seen once. The chain recombines TRBV7-2 with TRBJ2-5; 7 nucleotides agree with TRBD1. The receptor was isolated from a woman aged 18-30 years in good health. The sample consisted of memory (CD45RO+) T cells sorted from blood. CDR3 sequence (DNA): TGTGCCAGCAGCTTTAACAGGGGAAAAGAGACCCAGTACTTC. It specifies CASSFNRGKETQYF.